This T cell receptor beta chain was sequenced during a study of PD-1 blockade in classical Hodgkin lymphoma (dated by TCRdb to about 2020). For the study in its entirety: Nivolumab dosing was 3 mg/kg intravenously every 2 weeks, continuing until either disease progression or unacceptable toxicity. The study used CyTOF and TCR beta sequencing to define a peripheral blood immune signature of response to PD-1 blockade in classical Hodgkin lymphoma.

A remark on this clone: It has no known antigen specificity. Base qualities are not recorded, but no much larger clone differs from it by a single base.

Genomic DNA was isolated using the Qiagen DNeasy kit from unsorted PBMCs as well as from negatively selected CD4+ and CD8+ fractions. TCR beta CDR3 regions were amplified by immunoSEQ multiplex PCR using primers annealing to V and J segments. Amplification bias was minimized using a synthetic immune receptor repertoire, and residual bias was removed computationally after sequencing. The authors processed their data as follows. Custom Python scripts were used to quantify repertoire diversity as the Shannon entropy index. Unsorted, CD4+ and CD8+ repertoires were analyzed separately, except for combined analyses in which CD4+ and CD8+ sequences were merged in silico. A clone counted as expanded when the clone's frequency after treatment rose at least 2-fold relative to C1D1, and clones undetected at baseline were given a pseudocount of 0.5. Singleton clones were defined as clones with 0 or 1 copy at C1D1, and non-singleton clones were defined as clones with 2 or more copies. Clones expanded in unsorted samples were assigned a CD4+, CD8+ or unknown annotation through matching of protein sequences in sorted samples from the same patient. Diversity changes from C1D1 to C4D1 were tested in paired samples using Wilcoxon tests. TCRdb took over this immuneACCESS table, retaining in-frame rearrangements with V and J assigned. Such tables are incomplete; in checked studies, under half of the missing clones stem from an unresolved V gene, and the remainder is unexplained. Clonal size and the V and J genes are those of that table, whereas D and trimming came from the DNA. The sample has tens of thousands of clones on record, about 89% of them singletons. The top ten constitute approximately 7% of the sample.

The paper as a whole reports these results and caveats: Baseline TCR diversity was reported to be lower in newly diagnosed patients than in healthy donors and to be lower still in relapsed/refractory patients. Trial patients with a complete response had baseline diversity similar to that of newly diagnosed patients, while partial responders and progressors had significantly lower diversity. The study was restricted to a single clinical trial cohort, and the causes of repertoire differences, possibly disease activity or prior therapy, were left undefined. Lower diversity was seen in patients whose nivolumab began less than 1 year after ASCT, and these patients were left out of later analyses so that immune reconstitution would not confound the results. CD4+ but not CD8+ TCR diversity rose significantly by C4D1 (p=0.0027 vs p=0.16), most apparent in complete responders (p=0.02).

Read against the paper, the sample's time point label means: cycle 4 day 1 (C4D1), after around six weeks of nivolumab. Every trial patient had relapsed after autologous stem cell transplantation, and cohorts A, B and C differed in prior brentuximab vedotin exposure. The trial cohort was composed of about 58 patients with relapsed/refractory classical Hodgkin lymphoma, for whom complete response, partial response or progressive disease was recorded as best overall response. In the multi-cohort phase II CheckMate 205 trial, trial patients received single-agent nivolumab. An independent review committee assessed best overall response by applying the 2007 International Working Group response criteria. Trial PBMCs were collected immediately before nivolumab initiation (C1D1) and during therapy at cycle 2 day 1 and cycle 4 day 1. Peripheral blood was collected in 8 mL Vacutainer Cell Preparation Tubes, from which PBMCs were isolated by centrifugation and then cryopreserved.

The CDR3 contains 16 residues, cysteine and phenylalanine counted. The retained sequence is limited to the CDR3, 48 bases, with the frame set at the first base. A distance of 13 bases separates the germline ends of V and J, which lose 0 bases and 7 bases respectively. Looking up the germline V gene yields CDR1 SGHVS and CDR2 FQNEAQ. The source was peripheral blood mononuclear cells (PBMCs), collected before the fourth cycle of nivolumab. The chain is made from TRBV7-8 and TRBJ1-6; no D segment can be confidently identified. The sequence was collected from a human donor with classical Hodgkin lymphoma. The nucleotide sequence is TGTGCCAGCAGCTTAGCGGCCCTCACCTCAAATTCACCCCTCCACTTT. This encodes CASSLAALTSNSPLHF.